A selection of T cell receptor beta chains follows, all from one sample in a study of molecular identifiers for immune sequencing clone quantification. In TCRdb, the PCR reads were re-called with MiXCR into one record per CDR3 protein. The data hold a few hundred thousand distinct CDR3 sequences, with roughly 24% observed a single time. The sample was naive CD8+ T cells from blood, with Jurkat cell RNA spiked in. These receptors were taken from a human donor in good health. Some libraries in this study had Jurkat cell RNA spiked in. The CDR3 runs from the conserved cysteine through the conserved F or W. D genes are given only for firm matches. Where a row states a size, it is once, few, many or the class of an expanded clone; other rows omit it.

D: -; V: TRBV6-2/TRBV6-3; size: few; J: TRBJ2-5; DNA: TGTGCCAGCAGTTACTCCAGAGGGACCCAGTACTTC; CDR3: CASSYSRGTQYF
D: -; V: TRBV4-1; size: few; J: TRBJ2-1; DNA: TGCGCCAGCAGCCACCTAACTATAGCCCGTGAGCAGTTCTTC; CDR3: CASSHLTIAREQFF
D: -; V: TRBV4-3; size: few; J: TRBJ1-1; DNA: TGCGCCAGCAGCCAATACGACGGGCGTTGGGGAACTGAAGCTTTCTTT; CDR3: CASSQYDGRWGTEAFF
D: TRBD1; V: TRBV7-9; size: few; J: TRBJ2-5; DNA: TGTGCCAGCAGCTCCCTGGGCACAGGGGTGGAGACCCAGTACTTC; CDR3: CASSSLGTGVETQYF
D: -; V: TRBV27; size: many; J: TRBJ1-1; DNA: TGTGCCAGCAGTTGGGCAGCCATGAACACTGAAGCTTTCTTT; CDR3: CASSWAAMNTEAFF
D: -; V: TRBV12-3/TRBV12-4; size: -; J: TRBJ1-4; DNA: TGTGCCAGCACGAAGGCGCCTTATCCTGAAAAACTGTTTTTT; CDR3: CASTKAPYPEKLFF
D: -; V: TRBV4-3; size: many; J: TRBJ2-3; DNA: TGCGCCAGCAGCCACACGGGAGAGGGCGAAGATACGCAGTATTTT; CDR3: CASSHTGEGEDTQYF
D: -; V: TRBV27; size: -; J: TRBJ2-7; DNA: TGTGCCAGCAGTTTTGGGGCTACGGGGTACGAGCAGTACTTC; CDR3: CASSFGATGYEQYF
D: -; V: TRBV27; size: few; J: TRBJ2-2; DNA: TGTGCCAGCAGTTTATCTCAGAACACCGGGGAGCTGTTTTTT; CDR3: CASSLSQNTGELFF
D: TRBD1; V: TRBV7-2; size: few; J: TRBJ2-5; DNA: TGTGCCAGCAGCTTAGGGGGACAGGGTATTTCGTGGCAAGAGACCCAGTACTTC; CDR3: CASSLGGQGISWQETQYF
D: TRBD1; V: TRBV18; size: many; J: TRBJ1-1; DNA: TGTGCCAGCTCACCGGGACAGCTTGAAGCTTTCTTT; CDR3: CASSPGQLEAFF
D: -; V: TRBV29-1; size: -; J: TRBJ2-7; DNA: TGCAGCGTTGAAAGGGGGGTTGGGGGAAACTCCTACGAGCAGTACTTC; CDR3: CSVERGVGGNSYEQYF
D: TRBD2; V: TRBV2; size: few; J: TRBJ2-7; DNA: TGTGCCAGCAGGGAACTAGCGGCCATGTCCTACGAGCAGTACTTC; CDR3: CASRELAAMSYEQYF
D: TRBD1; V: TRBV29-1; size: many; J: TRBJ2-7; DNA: TGCAGCGTTGAAGGATTTCTCGGGACAGGAGACTACGAGCAGTACTTC; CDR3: CSVEGFLGTGDYEQYF
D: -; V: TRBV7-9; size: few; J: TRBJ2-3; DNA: TGTGCCAGCAGCCACCCCGTGGGCGGTGTCGATACGCAGTATTTT; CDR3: CASSHPVGGVDTQYF
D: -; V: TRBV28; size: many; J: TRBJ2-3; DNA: TGTGCCACCACCCGGTCCCTGACCCCGAGCACAGATACGCAGTATTTT; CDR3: CATTRSLTPSTDTQYF
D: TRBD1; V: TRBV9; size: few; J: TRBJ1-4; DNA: TGTGCCAGCAGCCCACAGACAGGACAGGGCGTCGATGAAAAACTGTTTTTT; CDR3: CASSPQTGQGVDEKLFF
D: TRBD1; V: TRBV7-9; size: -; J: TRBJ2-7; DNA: TGTGCCAGCAGCCCTCCGACAGGGCCGTCCTACGAGCAGTACTTC; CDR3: CASSPPTGPSYEQYF
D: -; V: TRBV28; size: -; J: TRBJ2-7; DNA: TGTGCCAGCAGTTTGTGGGAAAGCTCCTACGAGCAGTACTTC; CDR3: CASSLWESSYEQYF
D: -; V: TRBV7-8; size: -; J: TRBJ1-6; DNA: TGTGCCAGCAGCTCGACAGTTACAGCGCCTAATTCACCCCTCCACTTT; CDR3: CASSSTVTAPNSPLHF
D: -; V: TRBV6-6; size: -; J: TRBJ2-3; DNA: TGTGCCAGCAGCTCCCCTCACATGGAAGTTGATACGCAGTATTTT; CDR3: CASSSPHMEVDTQYF
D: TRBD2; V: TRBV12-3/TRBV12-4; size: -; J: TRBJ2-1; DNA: TGTGCCAGCAGTTTTGCGGGAGCGTCCTACAATGAGCAGTTCTTC; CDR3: CASSFAGASYNEQFF
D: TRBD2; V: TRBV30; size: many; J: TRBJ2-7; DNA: TGTGCCTGGAGTGTATATGGACTAGCGGGGAACGAGCAGTACTTC; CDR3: CAWSVYGLAGNEQYF
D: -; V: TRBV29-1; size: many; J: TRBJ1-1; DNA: TGCAGCGTTTCGGACCGCACTGAAGCTTTCTTT; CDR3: CSVSDRTEAFF
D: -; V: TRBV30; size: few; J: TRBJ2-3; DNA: TGTGCCTGGAGCGCGGTCCCATATACTTCTAGCACAGATACGCAGTATTTT; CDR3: CAWSAVPYTSSTDTQYF
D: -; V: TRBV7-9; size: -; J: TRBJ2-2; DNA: TGTGCCAGCAGCTCTGCGATAGGCCCGAACACCGGGGAGCTGTTTTTT; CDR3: CASSSAIGPNTGELFF
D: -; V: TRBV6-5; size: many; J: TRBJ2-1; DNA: TGTGCCAGCAGGTCCCGTCCCCTGGTTGCGGACTCCTACAATGAGCAGTTCTTC; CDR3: CASRSRPLVADSYNEQFF
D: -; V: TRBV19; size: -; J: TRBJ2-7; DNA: TGTGCCAGTAGTATCGGGCTCCTGTACGAGCAGTACTTC; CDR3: CASSIGLLYEQYF
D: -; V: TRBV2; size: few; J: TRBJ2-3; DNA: TGTGCCAACGCGAGACAGGCGGCAGATACGCAGTATTTT; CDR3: CANARQAADTQYF
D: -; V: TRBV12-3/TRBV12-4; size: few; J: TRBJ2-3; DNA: TGTGCCAGCGGGTTCTCAGATACGCAGTATTTT; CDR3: CASGFSDTQYF
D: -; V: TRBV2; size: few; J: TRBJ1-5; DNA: TGTGCCAGCAGTACGGGACAAAATAGCAATCAGCCCCAGCATTTT; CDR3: CASSTGQNSNQPQHF
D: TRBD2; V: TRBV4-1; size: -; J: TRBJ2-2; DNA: TGCGCCAGCAGCCAACCACGCCCGAGCGGGAGGTTGACCGGGGAGCTGTTTTTT; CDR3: CASSQPRPSGRLTGELFF
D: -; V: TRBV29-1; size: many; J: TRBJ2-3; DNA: TGCAGCGTTGATGGGGTTGGTACAGATACGCAGTATTTT; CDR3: CSVDGVGTDTQYF
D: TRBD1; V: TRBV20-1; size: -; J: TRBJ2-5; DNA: TGCAGTGCTAGAACCGGACAGGGTGGCTATGGGACCCAGTACTTC; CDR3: CSARTGQGGYGTQYF
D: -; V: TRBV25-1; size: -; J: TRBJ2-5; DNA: TGTGCCAGCAGTGTATTCTCGGGCCAAGAGACCCAGTACTTC; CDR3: CASSVFSGQETQYF
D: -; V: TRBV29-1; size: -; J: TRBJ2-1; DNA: TGCAGCGTTGACCCTTTGGGTGAGCAGTTCTTC; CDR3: CSVDPLGEQFF
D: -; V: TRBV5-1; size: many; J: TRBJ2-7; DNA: TGCGCCAGCAGCTTGGAGGTAGCCGCTGCTCTTTACGAGCAGTACTTC; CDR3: CASSLEVAAALYEQYF
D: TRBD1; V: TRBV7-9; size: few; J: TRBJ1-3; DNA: TGTGCCAGCAGCCTACAGGGGCGGTCTGGAAACACCATATATTTT; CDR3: CASSLQGRSGNTIYF
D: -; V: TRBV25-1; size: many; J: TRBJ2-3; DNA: TGTGCCAGCAGTCAGGGGCGAACAGATACGCAGTATTTT; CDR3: CASSQGRTDTQYF
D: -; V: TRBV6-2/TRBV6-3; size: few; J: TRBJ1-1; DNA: TGTGCCAGCAGTTACTCGGTCGGGGTCAGGGGCACTGAAGCTTTCTTT; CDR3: CASSYSVGVRGTEAFF
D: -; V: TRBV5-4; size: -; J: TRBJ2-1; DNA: TGTGCCAGCAGCTTGGAAGGGGCCGGGAATGAGCAGTTCTTC; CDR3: CASSLEGAGNEQFF
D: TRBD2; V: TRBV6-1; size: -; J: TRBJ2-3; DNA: TGTGCCAGCAGTTTCCCGATGGGCGGGGGGACCTCCGATACGCAGTATTTT; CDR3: CASSFPMGGGTSDTQYF
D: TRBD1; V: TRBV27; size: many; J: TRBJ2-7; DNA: TGTGCCAGCAGTTTAAGGACAGGGAGCTCCTACGAGCAGTACTTC; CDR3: CASSLRTGSSYEQYF
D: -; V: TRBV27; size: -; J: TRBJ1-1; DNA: TGTGCCAGCAGTTTACGGGAACCCCTGGGCACTGAAGCTTTCTTT; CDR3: CASSLREPLGTEAFF
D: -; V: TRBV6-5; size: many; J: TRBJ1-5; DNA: TGTGCCAGCAGCCGGTCTTACAATCAGCCCCAGCATTTT; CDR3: CASSRSYNQPQHF
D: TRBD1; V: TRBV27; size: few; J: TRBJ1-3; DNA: TGTGCCAGCAGTTTAGTTGCCCCAGGGGGCGCCGGAAACACCATATATTTT; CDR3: CASSLVAPGGAGNTIYF
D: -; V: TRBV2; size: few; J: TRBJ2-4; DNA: TGTGCCAGCAGTGAACGAGGAAGGGACCTAGCCAAAAACATTCAGTACTTC; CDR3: CASSERGRDLAKNIQYF
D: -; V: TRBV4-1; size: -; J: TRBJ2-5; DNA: TGCGCCAGCAGCCAAGATCGGGCAGACCAAGAGCCCCAGTACTTC; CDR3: CASSQDRADQEPQYF
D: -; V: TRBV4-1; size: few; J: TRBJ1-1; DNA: TGCGCCAGCAGCCAAGACCGACGAACAAATATGAACACTGAAGCTTTCTTT; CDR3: CASSQDRRTNMNTEAFF
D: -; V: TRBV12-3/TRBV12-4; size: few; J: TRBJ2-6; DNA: TGTGCCAGCAGTTTAGTCCTGGGGTTCCTCTCTGGGGCCAACGTCCTGACTTTC; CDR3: CASSLVLGFLSGANVLTF
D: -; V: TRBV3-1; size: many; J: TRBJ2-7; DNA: TGTGCCAGCAGCCAAGCGGGGGACACTGCCTACGAGCAGTACTTC; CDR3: CASSQAGDTAYEQYF
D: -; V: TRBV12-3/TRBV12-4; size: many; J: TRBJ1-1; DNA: TGTGCCAGCAGTTTGTGGGGCCGGGACACTGAAGCTTTCTTT; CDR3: CASSLWGRDTEAFF
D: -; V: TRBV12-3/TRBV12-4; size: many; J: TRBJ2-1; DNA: TGTGCCAGCAGTCCAACTACACTCAGCTCCTACAATGAGCAGTTCTTC; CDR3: CASSPTTLSSYNEQFF
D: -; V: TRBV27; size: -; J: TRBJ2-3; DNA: TGTGCCAGCAGTTCAAAGAGGGAGGGGGCTGTGCTAGTCCCAGATACGCAGTATTTT; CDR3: CASSSKREGAVLVPDTQYF